The 15 T cell receptor beta chains in this list originate from one sample, sequenced in a study of identical twins. TCRdb itself ran the 5' RACE reads through MiXCR, one entry per CDR3 protein. Of fewer than 350,000 distinct CDR3 sequences in the sample, roughly 8.6% were seen once. The same sample was also studied in work on yellow fever vaccine responses in identical twins.

The sequenced material came from memory (CD45RO+) T cells sorted from blood. Receptor source: a woman aged 18-30 years in good health.

This rearrangement joins TRBV20-1 to TRBJ1-1, with D maybe TRBD1 (5 bases). The CDR3 is made up of 11 amino acids. From germline, CDR1 is DFQATT and CDR2 SNEGSKA (reference sequence). Trimming took off 6 bases at V and 4 bases at J, with 9 bases between the two ends. The chain's CDR3 is CSAGRGTEAFF. DNA for the CDR3: TGCAGTGCCGGGAGGGGCACTGAAGCTTTCTTT.

This clonotype turned up a few times. The chain links TRBV11-2 to TRBJ2-5; TRBD2 is a possible D gene (6 bases). CDR3 length: 17 residues. Germline V gives CDR1 SGHAT, CDR2 FQNNGV. The V end was cut by 1 base, the J end by 1 base, with 16 bases between. The CDR3 DNA follows: TGTGCCAGCAGCTTAGTTCGGGGGTTTGGTGTCCAAGAGACCCAGTACTTC. It yields the protein CASSLVRGFGVQETQYF.

This clonotype was observed a handful of times. V gene TRBV6-1 combines with J gene TRBJ1-4; D uncertain. The CDR3 is 12 amino acids. Germline CDR1 MNHNS, CDR2 SASEGT. The V end was cut by 7 bases, the J end by 7 bases, with 10 bases between. CDR3: CASTILGEKLFF. The CDR3, as DNA: TGTGCCAGCACAATTTTGGGTGAAAAACTGTTTTTT.

This clonotype occurred many times. V usage is TRBV5-6 and J usage is TRBJ2-2; D is unresolved. This CDR3 comprises 12 residues. The V gene's germline CDR1 is SGHDT and CDR2 YYEEEE. The V gene lost 3 bases and the J gene lost 6 bases, with 6 bases spanning the gap. This CDR3 reads CASSSLPGELFF. For the CDR3, the DNA is TGTGCCAGCAGCTCCCTACCCGGGGAGCTGTTTTTT.

This clonotype was detected ten times or more. The V call is TRBV5-1, the J call TRBJ2-3; TRBD2 agrees at 10 bases. The J segment lost 4 bases and the V segment lost 0 bases, leaving 5 bases of the junction unmatched. The germline CDR1 and CDR2 sequences are SGHRS and YFSETQ. The CDR3 covers 16 residues. The CDR3 here is CASSLGLAGDPDTQYF. DNA of the CDR3: TGCGCCAGCAGCTTGGGGCTAGCGGGAGATCCAGATACGCAGTATTTT.

The chain uses TRBV29-1 and TRBJ1-1, with D perhaps matching TRBD1 (6 bases). Germline loops: CDR1 SQVTM, CDR2 ANQGSEA. V dropped 3 bases and J dropped 5 bases, with 13 bases sitting between them. The CDR3 spans 13 residues. The CDR3 DNA reads as TGCAGCGTTGATTGGGGGCTGGGGACTGAAGCTTTCTTT. Translation gives CSVDWGLGTEAFF.

This chain uses TRBV6-1 with TRBJ2-1; a weak D match, TRBD1 (6 bases). With 4 bases removed from V and 10 bases from J, the gap between germline ends came to 11 bases. This CDR3 contains 12 residues. Germline V gives CDR1 MNHNS, CDR2 SASEGT. CDR3 in DNA: TGTGCCAGCAGTGTAATAACAGGGGAGCAGTTCTTC. Translation: CASSVITGEQFF.

The table lists this clonotype with a few counts. The chain couples TRBV4-2 to TRBJ2-2; no definite D call. The CDR3 sequence is 16 residues long. Germline V gene data show CDR1 as LGHNA and CDR2 as YNFKEQ. V shed 0 bases and J shed 2 bases, with 10 bases lying between them. CDR3 in DNA: TGTGCCAGCAGCCAAGATGTCGGCCTAAACACCGGGGAGCTGTTTTTT. It codes for CASSQDVGLNTGELFF.

In this sample, this clonotype turned up many times. V and J are TRBV5-1 and TRBJ2-1; no clear D gene. The CDR3 runs to 13 residues. Trimming shortened V by 4 bases and J by 9 bases, and 14 bases separated the two germline ends. The germline V gene encodes CDR1 SGHRS and CDR2 YFSETQ. This CDR3 reads CASSLAAVAEQFF. CDR3 in DNA: TGCGCCAGCAGCCTTGCGGCAGTTGCTGAGCAGTTCTTC.

This clonotype has ten or more counts. The CDR3 loop is CASSRKRTGKFAEAFF. The CDR3 DNA reads TGTGCCAGCAGCCGAAAGCGGACAGGGAAATTCGCTGAAGCTTTCTTT. V is TRBV7-2 and J is TRBJ1-1; 8 positions agree with TRBD1. This CDR3 has 16 amino acids. V lost 5 bases to trimming and J lost 6 bases; unmatched junction nucleotides: 14. CDR1 and CDR2 (germline): SGHTA, FQGNSA.

This clonotype showed up just a few times. V and J are TRBV28 and TRBJ2-7, with 7 bases matching TRBD1. V gave up 3 bases and J gave up 7 bases; unmatched junction bases: 9. This CDR3 spans 14 amino acids. Germline CDR1 MDHEN, CDR2 SYDVKM. CDR3 nucleotide sequence: TGTGCCAGCAGTTTGGGACAGCGTCTTCGGGAGCAGTACTTC. It specifies CASSLGQRLREQYF.

This clonotype was counted between two and nine times. The V and J genes are TRBV7-7 and TRBJ1-3; D is undetermined. Trimming cost V 5 bases and J 3 bases, with 11 bases left between them. Per germline, CDR1 SSHAT and CDR2 FNYEAQ (reference sequence). The CDR3 has 14 amino acids. CDR3 loop: CASSMPGIGNTIYF. CDR3 nucleotides: TGTGCCAGCAGCATGCCGGGGATTGGAAACACCATATATTTT.

This clonotype was found a few times. V usage is TRBV6-1 and J usage is TRBJ1-1; D remains unclear. V lost 6 bases and J lost 5, with 19 bases in between. The CDR3 totals 15 residues. Germline lookup yields CDR1 MNHNS and CDR2 SASEGT. The CDR3: CASSRETRLKTEAFF. The CDR3 bases are TGTGCCAGCAGCCGAGAGACACGCTTAAAGACTGAAGCTTTCTTT.

This clonotype was seen ten or more times. The chain links TRBV20-1 to TRBJ2-2; 9 nucleotides align to TRBD1. Germline V CDR1 and CDR2: DFQATT, SNEGSKA (reference sequence). The length of the CDR3 is 17 residues. Trimming at V came to 5 bases and at J to 6 bases, leaving 16 bases not matched to a gene. The CDR3 loop reads CSAPTPPGTGSPGELFF. DNA of the CDR3: TGCAGTGCTCCAACCCCACCCGGGACAGGGTCCCCCGGGGAGCTGTTTTTT.

The sample holds many counts of this clonotype. The rearrangement joins TRBV20-1 to TRBJ2-2; 9 nucleotides align to TRBD1. This CDR3 has 13 amino acids. Germline V gene data show CDR1 as DFQATT and CDR2 as SNEGSKA (reference sequence). V gave up 3 bases and J gave up 7 bases; unmatched junction bases: 3. The CDR3: CSASRQGDGELFF. The CDR3 DNA follows: TGCAGTGCTAGCAGACAGGGGGACGGGGAGCTGTTTTTT.